Sequencing of this T cell receptor (beta chain) was carried out in a study of blood T cell repertoires in COVID-19. Individuals drawn from 24 US areas were about 18 to 89 years old. Recovered status applied to Cohort 3 donors who had two consecutive negative PCRs. It also applied to those with clearance or with symptom resolution. Per the original methods: Cell counts per sample came from amplifying reference gene primers. Using immunoSEQ multiplex PCR, the repertoire was profiled, and TCRdb retains in-frame clones only, with some absent. V and J calls and clone size follow that table, whereas D and trimming were derived from the DNA. The sample includes 85,000 to 130,000 clones, 65% to 90% seen only once; the top ten take approximately 2.6%. The germline CDR1 and CDR2 sequences are SGHTA and FQGTGA. This CDR3 is built from 15 residues. The V gene end was trimmed by 5 bases and the J gene end by 5 bases; junction bases not matched to a gene: 8.

Material for sequencing was PBMCs or T cells enriched from blood (not recorded which). The clonotype comes from a woman in her forties or fifties who had recovered from COVID-19. The gene calls are TRBV7-3 and TRBJ2-1, with 8 bases identical to TRBD2. CDR3 in DNA: TGTGCCAGCAGCCCAATCATAGCGGGGAACAATGAGCAGTTCTTC. It yields the protein CASSPIIAGNNEQFF.